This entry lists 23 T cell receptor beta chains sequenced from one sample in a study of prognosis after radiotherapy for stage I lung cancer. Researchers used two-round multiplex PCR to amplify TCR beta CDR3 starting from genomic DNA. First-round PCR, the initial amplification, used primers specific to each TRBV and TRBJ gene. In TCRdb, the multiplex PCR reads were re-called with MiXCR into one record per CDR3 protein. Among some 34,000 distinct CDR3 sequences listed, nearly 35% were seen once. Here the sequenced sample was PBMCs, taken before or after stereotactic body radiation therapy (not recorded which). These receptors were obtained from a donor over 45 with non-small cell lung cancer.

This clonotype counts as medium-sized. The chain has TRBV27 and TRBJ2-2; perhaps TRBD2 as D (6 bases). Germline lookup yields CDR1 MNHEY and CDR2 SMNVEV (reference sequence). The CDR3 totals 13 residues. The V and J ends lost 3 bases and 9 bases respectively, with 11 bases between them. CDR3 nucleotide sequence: TGTGCCAGCAGTTTTATCGCGGGATGGGAGCTGTTTTTT. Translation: CASSFIAGWELFF.

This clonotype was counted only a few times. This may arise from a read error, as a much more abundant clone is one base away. The CDR3 coding sequence is TGTGCCAGCAGTTACGCGGTTGTGAGCACTGAAGCTTTCTTT. It specifies CASSYAVVSTEAFF. The genes are TRBV6-2 or TRBV6-3 and TRBJ1-1; D gene uncertain. Trimming shortened V by 2 bases and J by 4 bases, and 11 bases separated the two germline ends. CDR1 and CDR2 (germline): MNHEY, SVGEGT. The CDR3 consists of 14 residues.

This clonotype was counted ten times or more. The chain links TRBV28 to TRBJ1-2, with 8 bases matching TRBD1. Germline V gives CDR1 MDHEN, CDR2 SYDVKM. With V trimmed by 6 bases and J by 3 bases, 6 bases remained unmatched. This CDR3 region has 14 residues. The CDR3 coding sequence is TGTGCCAGCAGCCCAGGACAGGGACACTATGGCTACACCTTC. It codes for CASSPGQGHYGYTF.

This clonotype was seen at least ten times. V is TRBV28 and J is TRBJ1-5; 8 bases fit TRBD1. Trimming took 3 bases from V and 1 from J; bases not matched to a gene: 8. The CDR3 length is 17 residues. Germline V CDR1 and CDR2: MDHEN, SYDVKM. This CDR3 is CASSFRQGIRSNQPQHF. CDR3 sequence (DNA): TGTGCCAGCAGTTTTCGACAGGGGATAAGGAGCAATCAGCCCCAGCATTTT.

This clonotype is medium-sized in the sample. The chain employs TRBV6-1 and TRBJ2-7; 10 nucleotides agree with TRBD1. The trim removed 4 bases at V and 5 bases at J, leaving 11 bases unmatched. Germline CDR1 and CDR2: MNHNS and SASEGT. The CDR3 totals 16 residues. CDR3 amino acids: CASSAIPGQGFDEQYF. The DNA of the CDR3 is TGTGCCAGCAGTGCAATCCCGGGACAGGGGTTCGACGAGCAGTACTTC.

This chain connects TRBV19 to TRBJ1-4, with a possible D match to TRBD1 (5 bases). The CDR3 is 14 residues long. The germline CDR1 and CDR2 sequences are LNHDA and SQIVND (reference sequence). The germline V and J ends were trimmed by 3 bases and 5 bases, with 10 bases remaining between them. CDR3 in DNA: TGTGCCAGTAGTATCCAGGGCCTGAATGAAAAACTGTTTTTT. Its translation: CASSIQGLNEKLFF.

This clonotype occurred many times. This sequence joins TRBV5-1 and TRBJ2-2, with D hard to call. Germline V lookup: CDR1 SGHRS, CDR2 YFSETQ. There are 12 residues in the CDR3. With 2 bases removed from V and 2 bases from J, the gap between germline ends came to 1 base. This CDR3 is CASSLNTGELFF. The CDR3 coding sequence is TGCGCCAGCAGCTTAAACACCGGGGAGCTGTTTTTT. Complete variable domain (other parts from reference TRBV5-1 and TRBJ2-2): KAGVTQTPRYLIKTRGQQVTLSCSPISGHRSVSWYQQTPGQGLQFLFEYFSETQRNKGNFPGRFSGRQFSNSRSEMNVSTLELGDSALYLCASSLNTGELFFGEGSRLTVL.

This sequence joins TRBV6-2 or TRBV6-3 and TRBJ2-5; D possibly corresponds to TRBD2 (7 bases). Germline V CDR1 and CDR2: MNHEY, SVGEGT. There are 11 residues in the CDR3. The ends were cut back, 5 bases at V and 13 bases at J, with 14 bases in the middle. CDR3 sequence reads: CASSARGALYF. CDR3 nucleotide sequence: TGTGCCAGCAGTGCCCGGGGGGCACTGTACTTC.

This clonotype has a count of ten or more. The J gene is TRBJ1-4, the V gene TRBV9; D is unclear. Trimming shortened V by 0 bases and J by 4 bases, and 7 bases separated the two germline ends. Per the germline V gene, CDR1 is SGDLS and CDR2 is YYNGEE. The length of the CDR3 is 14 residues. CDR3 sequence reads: CASSVGDRNEKLFF. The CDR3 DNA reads TGTGCCAGCAGCGTAGGAGACCGTAATGAAAAACTGTTTTTT.

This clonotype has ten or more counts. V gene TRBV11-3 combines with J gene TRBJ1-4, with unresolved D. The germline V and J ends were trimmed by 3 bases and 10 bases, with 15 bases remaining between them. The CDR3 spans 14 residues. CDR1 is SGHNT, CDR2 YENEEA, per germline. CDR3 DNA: TGTGCCAGCAGCTTTACGGCTAATGAAGGAAAACTGTTTTTT. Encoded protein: CASSFTANEGKLFF.

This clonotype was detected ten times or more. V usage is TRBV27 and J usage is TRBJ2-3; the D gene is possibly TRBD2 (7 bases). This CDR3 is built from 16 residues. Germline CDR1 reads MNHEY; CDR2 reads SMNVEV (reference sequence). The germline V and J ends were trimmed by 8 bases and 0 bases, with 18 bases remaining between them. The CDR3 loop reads CASSRLGGLSTDTQYF. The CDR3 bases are TGTGCCAGCTCCCGATTGGGGGGGCTTAGCACAGATACGCAGTATTTT.

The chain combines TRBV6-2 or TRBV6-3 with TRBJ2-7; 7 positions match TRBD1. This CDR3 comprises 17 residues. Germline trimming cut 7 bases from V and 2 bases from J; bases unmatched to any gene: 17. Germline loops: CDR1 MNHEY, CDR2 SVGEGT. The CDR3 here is CASMRGQGGSSPYEQYF. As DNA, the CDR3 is TGTGCCAGCATGAGGGGACAAGGGGGCTCCAGCCCCTACGAGCAGTACTTC.

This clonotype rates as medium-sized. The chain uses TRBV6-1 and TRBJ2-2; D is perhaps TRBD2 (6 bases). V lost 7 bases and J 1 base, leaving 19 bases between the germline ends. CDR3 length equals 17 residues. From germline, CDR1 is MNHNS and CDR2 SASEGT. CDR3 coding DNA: TGTGCCAGCATGCCCGGCCGGACGGGAGTGAACACCGGGGAGCTGTTTTTT. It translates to CASMPGRTGVNTGELFF.

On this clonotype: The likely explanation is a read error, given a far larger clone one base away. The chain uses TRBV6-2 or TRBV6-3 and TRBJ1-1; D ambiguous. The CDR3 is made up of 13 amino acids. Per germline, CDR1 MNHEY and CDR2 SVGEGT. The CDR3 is CASNYKRDTEAFF. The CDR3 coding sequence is TGTGCCAGCAATTACAAAAGGGACACTGAAGCTTTCTTT.

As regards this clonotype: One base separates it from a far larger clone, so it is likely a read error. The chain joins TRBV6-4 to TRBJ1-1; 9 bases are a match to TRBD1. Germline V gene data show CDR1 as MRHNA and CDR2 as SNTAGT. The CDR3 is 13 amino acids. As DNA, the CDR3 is TGTGCCAGCAGCCGGGGACAGGGTGCTGAAGCTTTATTT. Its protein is CASSRGQGAEALF.

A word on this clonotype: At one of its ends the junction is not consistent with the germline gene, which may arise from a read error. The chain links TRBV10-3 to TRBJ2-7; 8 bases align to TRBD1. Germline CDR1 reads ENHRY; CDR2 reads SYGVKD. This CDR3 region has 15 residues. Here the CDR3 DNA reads TGTGCCGTCAGTGAAAGACAGGGGTCGCTGCTGGGGCAGTACTTC. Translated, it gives CAVSERQGSLLGQYF.

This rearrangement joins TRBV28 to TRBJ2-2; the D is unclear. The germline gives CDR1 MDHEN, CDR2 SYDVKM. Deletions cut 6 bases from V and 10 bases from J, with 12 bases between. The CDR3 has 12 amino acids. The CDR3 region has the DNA TGTGCCAGCAGCCTGGTGGGTATGGAGCTGTTTTTT. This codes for CASSLVGMELFF.

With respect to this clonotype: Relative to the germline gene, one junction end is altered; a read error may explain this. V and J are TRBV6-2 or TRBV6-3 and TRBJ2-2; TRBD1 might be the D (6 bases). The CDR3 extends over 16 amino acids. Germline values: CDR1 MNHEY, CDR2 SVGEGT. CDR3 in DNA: TGTGCCAGCAGTAGGGGGAGCCTTTTTGACACCGGGGAGCTGGTTTTT. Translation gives CASSRGSLFDTGELVF.

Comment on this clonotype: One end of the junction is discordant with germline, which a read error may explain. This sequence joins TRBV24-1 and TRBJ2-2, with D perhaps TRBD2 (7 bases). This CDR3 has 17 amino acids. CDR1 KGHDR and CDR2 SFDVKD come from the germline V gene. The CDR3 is CATSDGGGARSTAELFF. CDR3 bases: TGTGCCACCAGTGATGGGGGGGGGGCGCGGAGTACCGCGGAGCTGTTTTTT.

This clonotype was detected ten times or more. Here the CDR3 reads CASSYWGGENTEAFF. CDR3 coding DNA: TGTGCCAGCAGTTACTGGGGGGGCGAGAACACTGAAGCTTTCTTT. The J gene is TRBJ1-1, the V gene TRBV6-5; TRBD1 might be the D (6 bases). V was clipped by 1 base and J by 1 base, with 10 bases between them. The CDR3 sequence is 15 residues long. Germline V CDR1 and CDR2: MNHEY, SVGAGI.

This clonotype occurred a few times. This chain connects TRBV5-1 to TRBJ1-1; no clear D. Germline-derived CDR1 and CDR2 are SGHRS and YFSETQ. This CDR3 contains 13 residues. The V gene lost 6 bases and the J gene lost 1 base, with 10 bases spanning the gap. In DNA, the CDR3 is TGCGCCAGCACCCCCCCGGGGAACACTGAAGCTTTCTTT. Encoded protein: CASTPPGNTEAFF.

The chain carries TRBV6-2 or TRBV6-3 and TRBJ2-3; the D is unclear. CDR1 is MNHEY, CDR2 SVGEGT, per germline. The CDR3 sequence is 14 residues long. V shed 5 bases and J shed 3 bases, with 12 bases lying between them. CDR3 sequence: CASSTAGRTDTQYF. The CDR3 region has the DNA TGTGCCAGCAGTACGGCAGGAAGAACAGATACGCAGTATTTT.

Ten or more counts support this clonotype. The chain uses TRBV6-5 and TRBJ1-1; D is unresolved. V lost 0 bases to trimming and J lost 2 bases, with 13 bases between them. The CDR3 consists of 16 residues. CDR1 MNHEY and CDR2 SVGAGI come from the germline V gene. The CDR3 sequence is CASSYSVYADNTEAFF. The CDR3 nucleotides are TGTGCCAGCAGTTACTCAGTTTACGCAGATAACACTGAAGCTTTCTTT.